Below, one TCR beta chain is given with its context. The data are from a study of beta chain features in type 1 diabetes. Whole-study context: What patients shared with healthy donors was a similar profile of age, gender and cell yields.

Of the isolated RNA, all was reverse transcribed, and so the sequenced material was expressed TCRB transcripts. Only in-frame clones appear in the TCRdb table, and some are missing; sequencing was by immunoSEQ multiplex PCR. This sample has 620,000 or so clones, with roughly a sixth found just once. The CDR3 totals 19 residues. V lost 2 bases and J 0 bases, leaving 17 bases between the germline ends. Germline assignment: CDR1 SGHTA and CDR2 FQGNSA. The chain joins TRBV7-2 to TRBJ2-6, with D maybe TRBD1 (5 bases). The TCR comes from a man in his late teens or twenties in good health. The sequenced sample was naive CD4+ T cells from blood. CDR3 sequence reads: CASSLIRATVVSGANVLTF. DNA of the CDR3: TGTGCCAGCAGCTTAATTCGGGCGACAGTCGTCTCTGGGGCCAACGTCCTGACTTTC. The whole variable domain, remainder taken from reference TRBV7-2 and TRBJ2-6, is GAGVSQSPSNKVTEKGKDVELRCDPISGHTALYWYRQSLGQGLEFLIYFQGNSAPDKSGLPSDRFSAERTGGSVSTLTIQRTQQEDSAVYLCASSLIRATVVSGANVLTFGAGSRLTVL.